This TCR beta chain was observed in a study of beta chain features in type 1 diabetes (dated by TCRdb to 2016 to 2018). Turning to the overall study: Mean age, gender distribution, total cell number and subset yield did not differ between patients and healthy donors. A total of 100 million to 140 million sorted cells were examined across all samples, and the number of cells per subset was strongly correlated with RNA yield. The study compared TCRB repertoires of sorted circulating CD4+ T cell subsets between recently diagnosed type 1 diabetes patients and matched healthy donors. Naive and central memory subsets were obtained from all 30 or so donors, but regulatory and stem cell-like memory subsets were isolated from only 8 patients and 8 healthy donors.

All of the isolated RNA was reverse transcribed with the High Capacity cDNA Reverse Transcription Kit, so expressed TCRB transcripts were sequenced. Naive, central memory and regulatory T cell samples underwent deep immunoSEQ sequencing, averaging around 4 million total reads per sample. Sorted cells were lysed in RLT buffer and RNA was extracted with DNase-treated RNeasy Micro or Mini kits, depending on cell number. To prevent cross-contamination, every cell subset was processed on its own, while patient and healthy donor samples were processed together. The immunoSEQ multiplex PCR was used to amplify TCRB sequences from cDNA, yielding 87-bp fragments that span the CDR3 region. The amplicons were sequenced using the Illumina HiSeq platform. The authors processed their data as follows. Synthetic template baselines were used to correct PCR bias computationally, reads within Hamming distance 2 were collapsed together, and singletons that could not be merged were discarded. Reads were aligned against IMGT to assign V, D and J genes, CDR3 length and insertions or deletions at six rearrangement sites. Within each subset, clonotype counts were normalized to the number of sorted cells before true diversity and Gini coefficients were calculated with the tcR R package. Repertoire sharing was quantified using the overlap coefficient calculated on TCRB nucleotide sequences. Out-of-frame TCRB sequences from naive cells were analyzed to stand in for the pre-selection repertoire. TCRdb's version of the immuneACCESS table is confined to in-frame rearrangements and falls short of the full clone set. An unresolved V gene accounts for under half of the shortfall where checked; the remainder is of unknown origin. V and J calls and clone size are copied from that table; D and trimming were computed from the DNA. Counted in this sample were around 340,000 clones; around 19% of them appeared once. The ten largest clones add up to under 0.055% of the sample.

From the germline V gene, CDR1 is SGHDT and CDR2 is YYEEEE. The CDR3 starts with the cysteine, ends with the phenylalanine, and has 14 residues. The sequence is cut down to CDR3 DNA, 42 bases in frame from base 1. From V the trimming removes 4 bases and from J it removes 3 bases, while the gene matches leave 1 base of the junction unaccounted for. A single peripheral blood draw of approximately 120 mL on average was collected from each donor into heparinised tubes. Using a panel that included CD45RO, CCR7, CD25, CD127, CD95 and CD27, naive, central memory, regulatory and stem cell-like memory CD4+ T cells were sorted on a BD FACSAria II. All sorted populations exceeded 98% purity. Right away, PBMCs were isolated by Lymphoprep density gradient centrifugation and were stained directly, with no culture step. Samples were stained and sorted in pairs, with one healthy donor and one patient per experiment, so that batch effects were minimized.

The investigation overall reported the following: Shorter templates might be favored by PCR, yet because patient and control samples were amplified and corrected together, any such skew would affect both groups equally. Naive, central memory and regulatory TCRB repertoires appeared to be more similar among patients than among healthy donors. Because cDNA was sequenced instead of genomic DNA, activated cells with high expression could be over-represented, although the groups did not differ in activation or CD3 levels. Patients with type 1 diabetes made fewer insertions and deleted more nucleotides at VDJ recombination sites, implying thymic rearrangement abnormalities. HLA sub-analyses involved small numbers of individuals, so any influence of HLA type on TCRB rearrangement remained unresolved. In all four CD4+ subsets, TCRB CDR3 length was moderately but significantly shorter in type 1 diabetes patients.

Only a few counts were recorded for this clone. It has no known antigen specificity. The input lacks base qualities; no much larger clone sits a single base away. Other DNA sequences in this specimen translate into the identical CDR3. The sample consisted of naive CD4+ T cells from blood. What this sample's cell subset or site label stands for: true naive CD4+ T cells. The receptor chain draws on TRBV5-6 and TRBJ2-3, and TRBD1 matches 11 of the central bases. The source is a woman aged 18-29 years in good health. CDR3 sequence: CASSGTGGTDTQYF. The DNA sequence is given as TGTGCCAGCAGCGGGACAGGGGGTACAGATACGCAGTATTTT.